The present T cell receptor (beta chain) was sequenced within a study of beta chain bispecific antibodies for T cell cancers. Whole-study findings and limits: In these mixed samples, most targeted TRBV reads derived from the leukemia cell line.

Either OKT3 anti-CD3 antibody or CD3/CD28 beads expanded T cells from blood mononuclear cells over approximately 3 days. Cocultures held approximately 50,000 normal T cells, approximately 50,000 targets, and bispecific antibody. The CDR3 has 15 residues. The V gene lost 4 bases and the J gene lost 7 bases, with 19 bases spanning the gap. Looked up from germline, CDR1 is SGHRS and CDR2 is YFSETQ. Unique molecular identifier barcodes measured each clonotype's abundance. TCRdb recomputed calls from the 5' RACE reads with MiXCR, one row per CDR3 protein. The data hold 21,000 or so distinct CDR3 sequences, with around 2.4% observed a single time. In its sample, this clonotype was seen many times. The antigen remains undetermined.

The receptor comes from a human donor in good health. Some clones in this sample may be carry-over from other donors' samples. The specimen was healthy donor T cells cultured with leukemia cells. The rearrangement joins TRBV5-1 to TRBJ2-3, with a weak D call TRBD2 (6 bases). As DNA, the CDR3 is TGCGCCAGCAGCGTTGAGACAACTAGCCTTTATACGCAGTATTTT. Translating it yields CASSVETTSLYTQYF.